This T cell receptor beta chain was profiled in a study of T cell responses to AZD1222 COVID-19 vaccine. Study-level findings and limits: Per reports, nearly half of all spike-specific TCRs target regions that are unmutated in variants. Spike-specific TCR depth and breadth grew after two AZD1222 doses. Mostly white British, mostly female donors; authors suggested clonal diversity may be underestimated.

The table came from immunoSEQ multiplex PCR; TCRdb's copy has only in-frame clones and leaves some out. Among more than 150,000 clones listed, just over 90% were seen once. For this clone: Antigen specificity is unknown.

Second-dose timings of about 4 or about 12 weeks were pooled. This CDR3 comprises 15 residues. J gave up 5 bases and V 4 bases, and 4 bases lay outside the gene matches. CDR1 is SGHRS and CDR2 is YFSETQ in the germline V gene. The chain carries TRBV5-1 and TRBJ1-6, with 9 bases matching TRBD1. The material was peripheral blood, obtained 28 days after the second AZD1222 dose. The clonotype comes from an adult who received the AZD1222 COVID-19 vaccine. The CDR3 loop reads CASSRRTGDNSPLHF. The CDR3 DNA reads as TGCGCCAGCAGCCGCCGGACAGGGGATAATTCACCCCTCCACTTT. Full variable domain (missing parts from reference TRBV5-1 and TRBJ1-6): KAGVTQTPRYLIKTRGQQVTLSCSPISGHRSVSWYQQTPGQGLQFLFEYFSETQRNKGNFPGRFSGRQFSNSRSEMNVSTLELGDSALYLCASSRRTGDNSPLHFGNGTRLTVT.